This TCR beta chain is from a study of monozygotic twins with inflammatory bowel disease. Total RNA input per TCR library was approximately 3.5 ug. The template-switching step introduced UMIs that carried a 6-nucleotide sample barcode. TCRdb re-called the 5' RACE reads and shows each CDR3 protein once, DNA omitted. The sample's table shows a few hundred thousand distinct CDR3 sequences. This CDR3 has 11 amino acids. The V gene is TRBV12-3 or TRBV12-4, the J gene TRBJ1-1. The sequencing input was blood. The sequence was obtained from a human donor with ulcerative colitis or Crohn's disease, or a healthy co-twin of an affected twin (not recorded which). The CDR3 sequence: CASGGNTEAFF.